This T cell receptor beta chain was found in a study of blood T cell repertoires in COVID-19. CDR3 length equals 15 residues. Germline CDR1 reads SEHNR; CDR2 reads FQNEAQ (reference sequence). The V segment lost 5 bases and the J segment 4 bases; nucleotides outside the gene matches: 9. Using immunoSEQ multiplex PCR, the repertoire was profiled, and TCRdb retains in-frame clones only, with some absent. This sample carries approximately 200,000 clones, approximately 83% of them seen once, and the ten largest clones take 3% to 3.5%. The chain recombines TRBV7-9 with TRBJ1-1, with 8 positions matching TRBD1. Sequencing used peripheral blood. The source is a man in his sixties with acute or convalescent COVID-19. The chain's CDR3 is CASSISGGWSTEAFF. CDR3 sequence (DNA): TGTGCCAGCAGCATTTCAGGGGGCTGGAGCACTGAAGCTTTCTTT.